The 18 T cell receptor beta chains below were found in one sample sequenced in a study of blood T cell repertoires in COVID-19. The method was immunoSEQ multiplex PCR; TCRdb's version includes in-frame clones alone and lacks a portion of them. The data contain 50,000 to 70,000 clones, 65% to 85% of them singletons. Material for sequencing was peripheral blood. These receptors came from a man at least 80 years old with COVID-19, enrolled during active disease.

This chain uses TRBV12-3 or TRBV12-4 with TRBJ2-3; D may be TRBD2 (6 bases). CDR3 length: 12 amino acids. V lost 5 bases and J lost 8, with 11 bases in between. CDR3 sequence: CASSVLASTQYF. The CDR3 DNA reads TGTGCCAGCAGTGTACTAGCAAGTACGCAGTATTTT.

The rearrangement uses TRBV11-2 and TRBJ1-2; no clear D gene. The V gene's germline CDR1 is SGHAT and CDR2 FQNNGV. The CDR3 runs to 12 residues. The V end lost 5 bases, the J end lost 8 bases, and 12 bases lay between the germline ends. The CDR3 nucleotides are TGTGCCAGCAGCGCCGAGGCCTCCGGCTACACCTTC. Translation gives CASSAEASGYTF.

This clone has just one count. The rearrangement uses TRBV19 and TRBJ1-5; no definite D call. CDR3 length: 14 amino acids. The V gene lost 6 bases and the J gene lost 3 bases, with 12 bases spanning the gap. The germline gives CDR1 LNHDA, CDR2 SQIVND (reference sequence). CDR3 region: CASRASANNQPQHF. In DNA, the CDR3 is TGTGCCAGTAGGGCTTCAGCGAACAATCAGCCCCAGCATTTT.

This clone showed up just a few times. CDR3 nucleotides: TGCGCCAGCAGCTGGCTTACAGGGATCTCCCATTTTAGCACAGATACGCAGTATTTT. It encodes CASSWLTGISHFSTDTQYF. The V and J genes are TRBV5-1 and TRBJ2-3; possibly TRBD1 for D (6 bases). The CDR3 totals 19 residues. V was trimmed by 3 bases and J by 0 bases, leaving 23 bases between them. The V gene's germline CDR1 is SGHRS and CDR2 YFSETQ.

The J gene is TRBJ1-3, the V gene TRBV19; the match to TRBD1 covers 10 bases. CDR1 and CDR2 from the germline V gene are LNHDA and SQIVND (reference sequence). The CDR3 is 15 amino acids. The V and J ends lost 6 bases and 2 bases, in that order; junction bases with no gene match: 4. The CDR3 DNA is TGTGCCAGTAGATCCGGACAGGGGGCTGGAAACACCATATATTTT. It is translated as CASRSGQGAGNTIYF.

The chain recombines TRBV5-1 with TRBJ1-6, with D perhaps TRBD1 (6 bases). CDR1 is SGHRS and CDR2 is YFSETQ in the germline V gene. Trimming shortened V by 5 bases and J by 9 bases, and 21 bases separated the two germline ends. This CDR3 has 16 residues. CDR3: CASRSEGVGSSSPLHF. CDR3 DNA: TGCGCCAGCAGGAGTGAGGGGGTTGGTAGTAGTTCACCCCTCCACTTT.

The chain recombines TRBV2 with TRBJ1-1; a possible D gene is TRBD1 (5 bases). V was pared by 5 bases and J by 1 base, with 11 bases between. The CDR3 spans 14 residues. Germline V gene lookup returns CDR1 SNHLY and CDR2 FYNNEI. This CDR3 reads CASSLGRENTEAFF. CDR3 in DNA: TGTGCCAGCAGTCTGGGCAGGGAGAACACTGAAGCTTTCTTT.

CDR3 in amino acids: CATLGLAGGREVQQYV. The CDR3 DNA reads TGCGCCACCCTGGGGCTAGCGGGAGGCCGCGAAGTTCAGCAGTACGTC. The chain couples TRBV10-1 to TRBJ2-7, with 11 bases aligning to TRBD2. The ends lost 10 bases at V and 8 bases at J; junction bases unmatched: 19. Germline CDR1 WNHNN, CDR2 SYGVQD (reference sequence). This CDR3 comprises 16 residues.

The J gene is TRBJ2-3, the V gene TRBV12-3 or TRBV12-4; perhaps TRBD2 as D (6 bases). V lost 6 bases, J lost 4 bases, and 8 bases lay in between. CDR3 length equals 12 residues. The CDR3 DNA is TGTGCCAGCAGCGGGGGTGCAGATACGCAGTATTTT. Protein product: CASSGGADTQYF.

The J gene is TRBJ2-7, the V gene TRBV25-1; possible D gene TRBD2, 5 bases. The CDR3 runs to 14 residues. V shed 1 base and J shed 1 base, with 8 bases lying between them. Germline V gene lookup returns CDR1 MGHDK and CDR2 SYGVNS. The CDR3 region is CASSELTGSYEQYF. The CDR3, as DNA: TGTGCCAGCAGTGAATTGACGGGGTCCTACGAGCAGTACTTC.

J is TRBJ2-3 and V is TRBV7-3; TRBD2 aligns across 12 bases. Trimming at V came to 4 bases and at J to 2 bases, leaving 1 base not matched to a gene. Germline values: CDR1 SGHTA, CDR2 FQGTGA. The CDR3 runs 15 residues. DNA of the CDR3: TGTGCCAGCAGCTCTAGCGGGGGGGCCACAGATACGCAGTATTTT. Residues: CASSSSGGATDTQYF.

This clone was detected a few times. This rearrangement joins TRBV27 to TRBJ1-1; TRBD1 is a possible D gene (5 bases). V lost 8 bases and J lost 6, with 10 bases in between. The CDR3 runs 11 residues. CDR1 and CDR2 (germline): MNHEY, SMNVEV (reference sequence). The CDR3: CASLRGAEAFF. In DNA, the CDR3 is TGTGCCAGCTTAAGGGGCGCTGAAGCTTTCTTT.

The chain employs TRBV12-5 and TRBJ1-1; no definite D call. Trimming pared 1 base from V and 4 bases from J, leaving 7 bases between. Germline values: CDR1 LGHNT, CDR2 FRNRAP. The CDR3 runs 13 residues. Here the CDR3 reads CASGLDLSTEAFF. The CDR3 DNA reads TGTGCTAGTGGTTTGGACCTTAGCACTGAAGCTTTCTTT.

This clone has only a few counts. The rearrangement joins TRBV7-2 to TRBJ2-5, with 10 bases fitting TRBD2. CDR3 length: 16 amino acids. Trimming at V came to 2 bases and at J to 4 bases, leaving 7 bases not matched to a gene. CDR1 and CDR2 from the germline V gene are SGHTA and FQGNSA. The chain's CDR3 is CASSLTRASGGETQYF. CDR3 sequence (DNA): TGTGCCAGCAGCTTAACACGGGCTAGCGGGGGAGAGACCCAGTACTTC.

The chain combines TRBV29-1 with TRBJ2-3; D may be TRBD2 (6 bases). The CDR3 has 13 amino acids. V was shortened by 3 bases and J by 3 bases, with 10 bases between the two germline ends. Per the germline V gene, CDR1 is SQVTM and CDR2 is ANQGSEA. As DNA, the CDR3 is TGCAGCGTTGACCTGGAGGGGACAGATACGCAGTATTTT. This sequence encodes CSVDLEGTDTQYF.

The gene calls are TRBV4-3 and TRBJ1-2; possibly TRBD1 for D (5 bases). Between the trimmed V and J ends, which lost 0 bases and 8 bases, there was a span of 16 bases. This CDR3 contains 15 residues. The germline CDR1 and CDR2 sequences are LGHNA and YSLEER. DNA for the CDR3: TGCGCCAGCAGCCAAGATGTGGGAGGGGCGGGCGGCTACACCTTC. Its translation is CASSQDVGGAGGYTF.

As for this clone: The junction and the germline gene differ at one end; a read error may be behind it. J is TRBJ1-6 and V is TRBV7-3, with TRBD1 identical over 10 bases. Per germline, CDR1 SGHTA and CDR2 FQGTGA. The CDR3 length is 15 residues. The CDR3 region has the DNA TGTGTCAGCAGCCTGCGGGGACAGGGGTATTCACCCCTCCACTTT. This translates into CVSSLRGQGYSPLHF.

This clone was found once. The J gene is TRBJ1-5, the V gene TRBV5-1; D is possibly TRBD1 (5 bases). The CDR3 spans 14 residues. Germline CDR1 and CDR2: SGHRS and YFSETQ. Deletions cut 4 bases from V and 3 bases from J, with 11 bases between. CDR3 DNA sequence: TGCGCCAGCAGCGCACGGGACTTCAATCAGCCCCAGCATTTT. Amino acid sequence: CASSARDFNQPQHF.